Presented here are 17 T cell receptor beta chains from one specimen sequenced in a study of human CD8 memory T cell subsets. UMI-labeled 5' RACE was used, and it produced the TCR beta libraries. TCRdb reprocessed the 5' RACE reads and keeps a single row for each CDR3 protein, giving no DNA. This table lists some 7,300 distinct CDR3 sequences. The sequencing sample was made of CD8+ stem-like memory T cells (TSCM and TCM) sorted from PBMCs. Specified subset: stem-like memory CD8 T cells (TSTEM), CCR7+ PD-1- TIGIT-. The receptor set was obtained from a human donor in good health.

This clonotype is called medium-sized based on its frequency. The chain couples TRBV29-1 to TRBJ2-7; no DNA is available, so the TRBD2 call from TCRdb remains unchecked. This CDR3 comprises 16 residues. Germline V gives CDR1 SQVTM, CDR2 ANQGSEA. CDR3 in amino acids: CSVAGGLAVARDEQYF.

By frequency, this clonotype is medium-sized (0.01 to 0.1%). The chain is built from TRBV20-1 and TRBJ1-3; the TRBD1 assignment by TCRdb is unverifiable without DNA. CDR1 and CDR2 from the germline V gene are DFQATT and SNEGSKA (reference sequence). This CDR3 has 13 residues. CDR3 protein: CSARDLGGGTIYF.

This clonotype is medium-sized by frequency. The chain has TRBV28 and TRBJ2-3; TCRdb returns TRBD2, unconfirmable since there is no DNA. Germline-derived CDR1 and CDR2 are MDHEN and SYDVKM. The CDR3 is 17 amino acids. This chain's CDR3 is CASSPPGLAGSTDTQYF.

This chain joins TRBV27 and TRBJ2-1; TCRdb designates TRBD1, a call that cannot be tested without DNA. The CDR3 sequence is 15 residues long. Germline lookup yields CDR1 MNHEY and CDR2 SMNVEV (reference sequence). The chain's CDR3 is CASSLQGTAYNEQFF.

This chain's CDR3 is CSVGTEYNEQFF. The V call is TRBV5-4, the J call TRBJ2-1. Germline CDR1 and CDR2: SGHNT and YYREEE (reference sequence). The CDR3 runs to 12 residues.

The chain is built from TRBV7-8 and TRBJ2-1; no DNA is available, so the TRBD2 call from TCRdb remains unchecked. The CDR3 is 14 amino acids. CDR1 and CDR2 (germline): SGHVS, FQNEAQ. This CDR3 reads CASSLVMGGGEQFF.

The chain has TRBV20-1 and TRBJ2-1; TCRdb returns TRBD2, unconfirmable since there is no DNA. The CDR3 consists of 17 residues. Germline assignment: CDR1 DFQATT and CDR2 SNEGSKA (reference sequence). CDR3 amino acids: CSAPHGTSGSSPNEQFF.

This clonotype is classed as medium-sized by frequency. This chain uses TRBV28 with TRBJ2-3; TCRdb calls TRBD1, which cannot be checked without DNA. The germline gives CDR1 MDHEN, CDR2 SYDVKM. The CDR3 has 16 amino acids. CDR3 loop: CASTLPGQGATDTQYF.

V and J are TRBV27 and TRBJ2-2; the D call of TRBD1 rests on TCRdb alone, since no DNA is present to check it. Germline V gene sequence: CDR1 MNHEY, CDR2 SMNVEV (reference sequence). The CDR3 extends over 13 amino acids. The CDR3 protein is CASSPRDFGELFF.

By frequency, this clonotype is medium-sized. The chain employs TRBV7-8 and TRBJ2-7. The germline V gene encodes CDR1 SGHVS and CDR2 FQNEAQ. The CDR3 is 13 amino acids. This CDR3 is CASSLARIYEQYF.

The chain carries TRBV5-6 and TRBJ2-3; TCRdb selects TRBD1, and the lack of DNA leaves this call unchecked. This CDR3 has 16 residues. The germline gives CDR1 SGHDT, CDR2 YYEEEE. This chain's CDR3 is CASSMEGKASTDTQYF.

Measured by frequency, this clonotype is medium-sized (0.01 to 0.1%). The V call is TRBV7-8, the J call TRBJ1-1. There are 12 residues in the CDR3. Germline lookup yields CDR1 SGHVS and CDR2 FQNEAQ. The CDR3 protein is CASNGGDTEAFF.

The rearrangement joins TRBV5-5 to TRBJ1-2; TCRdb picks TRBD1, but there is no DNA to check that call. From germline, CDR1 is SGHKS and CDR2 YYEKEE (reference sequence). CDR3 length: 15 residues. CDR3 loop: CASSPWGASREGYTF.

The V and J genes are TRBV4-1 and TRBJ2-5; TCRdb calls TRBD2, which cannot be checked without DNA. The germline V gene has CDR1 MGHRA and CDR2 YSYEKL. CDR3 size: 17 residues. CDR3 in amino acids: CASSQGSPYQDQETQYF.

This clonotype is deemed medium-sized (0.01 to 0.1%) by its frequency. The V gene is TRBV20-1, the J gene TRBJ2-5. Germline V gene data show CDR1 as DFQATT and CDR2 as SNEGSKA (reference sequence). The CDR3 is made up of 17 amino acids. CDR3 region: CSARDPSGGLVVGTQYF.

The chain has TRBV24-1 and TRBJ2-5; with no DNA, the TCRdb D assignment of TRBD1 cannot be verified. Per the germline V gene, CDR1 is KGHDR and CDR2 is SFDVKD. The CDR3 has 13 amino acids. The CDR3 sequence is CATSGGQGETQYF.

The chain carries TRBV28 and TRBJ2-1. Germline values: CDR1 MDHEN, CDR2 SYDVKM. The CDR3 has 11 amino acids. The CDR3 is CASSFTGEQFF.